What follows are 12 T cell receptor beta chains derived from one specimen sequenced in a study of blood T cells in healthy people across ages. A second PCR of 7 to 11 cycles used a sample-barcoded 5' primer and a J-beta primer mix. TCRdb called the 5' RACE reads again in MiXCR, with one record for every CDR3 protein. The profile shows over a million distinct CDR3 sequences, under 30% of them singletons. These data were also filed under a second study, of T cells of mothers and their children.

The sample taken for sequencing was blood. Receptor source: a girl aged 2 to 9 in good health.

The chain combines TRBV4-3 with TRBJ2-5; TRBD2 matches 10 bases. CDR3 length: 17 residues. J gave up 5 bases and V 0 bases, and 9 bases lay outside the gene matches. Germline values: CDR1 LGHNA, CDR2 YSLEER. The CDR3 here is CASSQDLASSGGETQYF. The CDR3 nucleotides read TGCGCCAGCAGCCAAGATCTCGCGAGTAGCGGGGGGGAGACCCAGTACTTC.

The table lists this clonotype with a few counts. The genes are TRBV20-1 and TRBJ1-2; D ambiguous. The CDR3 is 15 amino acids. The germline CDR1 and CDR2 sequences are DFQATT and SNEGSKA (reference sequence). Trimming stripped 0 bases from V and 2 bases from J, with 13 bases between. The DNA of the CDR3 is TGCAGTGCTAGAGATCTAGTGACACTAAACTATGGCTACACCTTC. Protein sequence: CSARDLVTLNYGYTF.

This clonotype was seen only a few times. V is TRBV2 and J is TRBJ1-1, with D unresolved. The length of the CDR3 is 14 residues. V lost 7 bases to trimming and J lost 1 base, with 13 bases between them. In germline, CDR1 is SNHLY, CDR2 FYNNEI. This CDR3 reads CASTPPRENTEAFF. As DNA, the CDR3 is TGTGCCAGCACTCCACCCCGGGAGAACACTGAAGCTTTCTTT.

The V and J genes are TRBV4-3 and TRBJ2-2, with D uncertain. Trimming took off 0 bases at V and 4 bases at J, with 15 bases between the two ends. The CDR3 is 17 residues long. Germline loops: CDR1 LGHNA, CDR2 YSLEER. The CDR3 spells CASSQEVLGSPTGELFF. Written as DNA, the CDR3 is TGCGCCAGCAGCCAAGAGGTGCTGGGATCGCCCACCGGGGAGCTGTTTTTT.

This rearrangement joins TRBV6-4 to TRBJ2-5; 10 bases line up with TRBD2. This CDR3 has 15 residues. Germline V CDR1 and CDR2: MRHNA, SNTAGT. Germline trimming cut 4 bases from V and 5 bases from J; bases unmatched to any gene: 7. The CDR3, as DNA: TGTGCCAGCAGTGCTAGCGGGAGCACCGGGGAGACCCAGTACTTC. Protein: CASSASGSTGETQYF.

This clonotype turned up a few times. This sequence joins TRBV14 and TRBJ2-5, with 9 bases identical to TRBD2. Gene TRBJ2-1 matches the end of the DNA better, so the J call may be wrong. From germline, CDR1 is SGHDN and CDR2 FVKESK. This CDR3 has 16 amino acids. The CDR3 sequence: CASSQAWERGDNEQFF. For the CDR3, the DNA is TGTGCCAGCAGCCAGGCCTGGGAGCGGGGGGACAATGAGCAGTTCTTC.

This clonotype was counted once. This is likely a read error, given that the CDR3 carries no conserved phenylalanine or tryptophan at its end. The chain combines TRBV19 with TRBJ1-1; the D is unclear. Trimming cost V 7 bases and J 3 bases, with 15 bases left between them. Germline CDR1 is LNHDA and CDR2 is SQIVND (reference sequence). This CDR3 has 14 residues. The CDR3: CASTAVRKDTEAFL. The CDR3 region has the DNA TGTGCCAGTACGGCCGTCCGAAAGGACACTGAAGCTTTCCTT.

The chain links TRBV9 to TRBJ1-4; D is uncertain. The germline CDR1 and CDR2 sequences are SGDLS and YYNGEE. V was shortened by 0 bases and J by 7 bases, with 10 bases between the two germline ends. This CDR3 region has 14 residues. The CDR3 DNA reads TGTGCCAGCAGCGTAGGGGGAGTCAGTGAAAAACTGTTTTTT. Protein: CASSVGGVSEKLFF.

CDR3 sequence: CASSHFYEEQFF. Here the CDR3 DNA reads TGTGCCAGCAGCCACTTTTATGAGGAGCAGTTCTTC. This chain links TRBV14 with TRBJ2-5; D call uncertain. The tail of the sequence fits TRBJ2-1 better, so the J call may be wrong. The CDR3 runs to 12 residues. Germline lookup yields CDR1 SGHDN and CDR2 FVKESK.

V usage is TRBV28 and J usage is TRBJ1-4; a weak D match, TRBD1 (5 bases). With 6 bases removed from V and 4 bases from J, the gap between germline ends came to 12 bases. Germline V CDR1 and CDR2: MDHEN, SYDVKM. The CDR3 consists of 14 residues. The CDR3 here is CASRTDRINEKLFF. In DNA, the CDR3 is TGTGCCAGCAGAACCGACAGAATTAATGAAAAACTGTTTTTT.

This clonotype was counted between two and nine times. V gene TRBV13 combines with J gene TRBJ1-1; no firm D call. This CDR3 is built from 12 residues. Looked up from germline, CDR1 is PRHDT and CDR2 is FYEKMQ (reference sequence). Between the trimmed V and J ends, which lost 4 bases and 5 bases, there was a span of 8 bases. The CDR3: CASSSLMTEAFF. The DNA for the CDR3 is TGTGCCAGCAGCTCTCTCATGACTGAAGCTTTCTTT.

This clonotype was detected only a few times. The chain carries TRBV29-1 and TRBJ2-7; possibly TRBD1 or TRBD2 for D (5 bases each). Germline values: CDR1 SQVTM, CDR2 ANQGSEA. Trimming took off 4 bases at V and 1 base at J, with 11 bases between the two ends. The CDR3 is 13 residues long. The CDR3 DNA sequence: TGCAGCGTTGTTGGGACGGTGTCCTACGAGCAGTACTTC. Encoded protein: CSVVGTVSYEQYF.